This TCR beta chain is drawn from a study of neurological immune-mediated disorders. Study summary: The multiple sclerosis group of some 35 included around 30 relapsing-remitting and 3 secondary progressive patients.

There are 16 residues in the CDR3. The junction had 9 bases not matched to a gene; V was cut back by 4 bases and J by 3 bases. This clonotype was detected many times. TCRdb fed the 5' RACE reads into MiXCR, producing one record per CDR3 protein. The sample includes 120,000 or so distinct CDR3 sequences, around 3% seen only once; the top ten take over 1%. This rearrangement joins TRBV12-3 or TRBV12-4 to TRBJ2-3; 8 bases map to TRBD2. The origin of this receptor is a woman in her 30s with multiple sclerosis. Sequenced: PBMCs. DNA of the CDR3: TGTGCCAGCAGTTGGATGAAGCGGGAGATTACAGATACGCAGTATTTT. Protein: CASSWMKREITDTQYF.